These 21 T cell receptor beta chains were all obtained from the same sample, sequenced in a study of a mutant IDH1 vaccine in newly diagnosed glioma. Their specific antigens are unknown. Some clones are missing from TCRdb's copy, which holds only in-frame ones; the method was immunoSEQ multiplex PCR. The table lists some 57,000 clones, around 84% of them singletons. Time point specified: week 35, safety follow-up. It was 300 ug of mutant IDH1 20-mer peptide that made up each vaccine dose, given with topical imiquimod. The sample was PBMCs, taken from a glioma patient whose treatment included an IDH1 peptide vaccine. The receptors come from a woman under 30 with glioma.

The chain combines TRBV7-3 with TRBJ1-5, with unresolved D. Trimming removed 7 bases from V and 0 bases from J, with 13 bases in between. This CDR3 is built from 15 residues. Germline V gene data show CDR1 as SGHTA and CDR2 as FQGTGA. The CDR3 coding sequence is TGTGCCAGCACCTTTGGCCGCTATAGCAATCAGCCCCAGCATTTT. It specifies CASTFGRYSNQPQHF.

V usage is TRBV7-2 and J usage is TRBJ2-3; possible D gene TRBD2, 5 bases. The CDR3 consists of 14 residues. Germline CDR1 SGHTA, CDR2 FQGNSA. Trimming shortened V by 5 bases and J by 0 bases, and 9 bases separated the two germline ends. As DNA, the CDR3 is TGTGCCAGCAGCCAAGGACTGAGCACAGATACGCAGTATTTT. Translating gives CASSQGLSTDTQYF.

The chain employs TRBV9 and TRBJ1-6; D might be TRBD1 (5 bases). The V gene's germline CDR1 is SGDLS and CDR2 YYNGEE. CDR3 length equals 15 residues. V was shortened by 2 bases and J by 4 bases, with 10 bases between the two germline ends. CDR3 amino acids: CASSVDSGYNSPLHF. The CDR3 region has the DNA TGTGCCAGCAGCGTTGACAGCGGTTATAATTCACCCCTCCACTTT.

The chain carries TRBV6-5 and TRBJ1-6; TRBD1 is a possible D gene (5 bases). V was clipped by 5 bases and J by 10 bases, with 15 bases between them. The germline CDR1 and CDR2 sequences are MNHEY and SVGAGI. The CDR3 extends over 14 amino acids. CDR3 nucleotides: TGTGCCAGCAGTGTCCTCGGGGACCGCTCACCCCTCCACTTT. Translating it yields CASSVLGDRSPLHF.

The J gene is TRBJ2-2, the V gene TRBV5-1, with 9 bases that match TRBD1. Trimming took 4 bases from V and 4 from J; bases not matched to a gene: 11. CDR3 length equals 17 residues. Per the germline V gene, CDR1 is SGHRS and CDR2 is YFSETQ. This CDR3 is CASSTPRTGVGTGELFF. The CDR3, as DNA: TGCGCCAGCAGCACCCCGAGGACAGGGGTTGGCACCGGGGAGCTGTTTTTT.

This chain links TRBV4-3 with TRBJ2-7, with D perhaps matching TRBD1 (5 bases). Trimming pared 5 bases from V and 3 bases from J, leaving 11 bases between. The CDR3 contains 13 residues. Germline-derived CDR1 and CDR2 are LGHNA and YSLEER. In DNA, the CDR3 is TGCGCCAGCAGCTCAGGGTTGGACTACGAGCAGTACTTC. The encoded protein is CASSSGLDYEQYF.

The chain couples TRBV6-1 to TRBJ2-1; possible D gene TRBD1, 5 bases. From germline, CDR1 is MNHNS and CDR2 SASEGT. CDR3 length: 15 amino acids. Trimming took off 3 bases at V and 2 bases at J, with 11 bases between the two ends. The CDR3 is CASSEMGLTYNEQFF. The DNA for the CDR3 is TGTGCCAGCAGTGAGATGGGGCTCACCTACAATGAGCAGTTCTTC.

This rearrangement joins TRBV19 to TRBJ2-1, with a weak D call TRBD1 (5 bases). CDR1 LNHDA and CDR2 SQIVND come from the germline V gene (reference sequence). This CDR3 region has 15 residues. V was cut by 6 bases and J by 4 bases, with 16 bases left in between. CDR3 loop: CASRAETVTYNEQFF. In DNA form, the CDR3 reads TGTGCCAGTAGGGCGGAGACAGTAACTTACAATGAGCAGTTCTTC.

The chain has TRBV9 and TRBJ2-1; 9 nucleotides match TRBD1. The ends lost 5 bases at V and 7 bases at J; junction bases unmatched: 4. The CDR3 is 13 amino acids. Germline CDR1 reads SGDLS; CDR2 reads YYNGEE. The DNA for the CDR3 is TGTGCCAGCAGGGGACAGGGTAGGAATGAGCAGTTCTTC. Translation gives CASRGQGRNEQFF.

The rearrangement joins TRBV4-2 to TRBJ2-1; possible D gene TRBD2, 6 bases. Germline V gene data show CDR1 as LGHNA and CDR2 as YNFKEQ. The CDR3 is made up of 19 amino acids. V was shortened by 1 base and J by 1 base, with 20 bases between the two germline ends. The CDR3 DNA reads TGTGCCAGCAGCCAAGGGAGGGGCAGCGTTGAACGGTCCTACAATGAGCAGTTCTTC. Protein: CASSQGRGSVERSYNEQFF.

This clone has a single count. The V gene is TRBV29-1, the J gene TRBJ1-2, with a weak D call TRBD1 (5 bases). Trimming pared 7 bases from V and 4 bases from J, leaving 16 bases between. This CDR3 is 13 amino acids long. Germline V lookup: CDR1 SQVTM, CDR2 ANQGSEA. CDR3 protein: CSADSTGAYGYTF. Written as DNA, the CDR3 is TGCAGCGCTGACAGTACTGGGGCCTATGGCTACACCTTC.

The chain couples TRBV5-4 to TRBJ2-2; 9 nucleotides line up with TRBD2. Per the germline V gene, CDR1 is SGHNT and CDR2 is YYREEE (reference sequence). Trimming removed 3 bases from V and 7 bases from J; junction bases left unmatched: 10. CDR3 length: 16 amino acids. The CDR3 protein is CASSSLAGRAGGELFF. CDR3 bases: TGTGCCAGCAGCTCCCTAGCGGGGCGAGCGGGCGGGGAGCTGTTTTTT.

This chain joins TRBV4-1 and TRBJ1-4; no clear D. This CDR3 has 15 residues. CDR1 is MGHRA, CDR2 YSYEKL, per germline. V was trimmed by 0 bases and J by 5 bases, leaving 10 bases between them. The CDR3 nucleotides read TGCGCCAGCAGCCAAGAGGCCCGGCCAAATGAAAAACTGTTTTTT. Protein sequence: CASSQEARPNEKLFF.

The CDR3 sequence: CAWNHLRGLTDTQYF. DNA of the CDR3: TGTGCCTGGAACCACCTCAGGGGGCTGACAGATACGCAGTATTTT. This chain uses TRBV30 with TRBJ2-3; 8 nucleotides line up with TRBD1. The length of the CDR3 is 15 residues. Germline CDR1 and CDR2: GTSNPN and SVGIG (reference sequence). With V trimmed by 4 bases and J by 3 bases, 9 bases remained unmatched. Together with reference TRBV30 and TRBJ2-3, the CDR3 gives the full variable domain: SQTIHQWPATLVQPVGSPLSLECTVEGTSNPNLYWYRQAAGRGLQLLFYSVGIGQISSEVPQNLSASRPQDRQFILSSKKLLLSDSGFYLCAWNHLRGLTDTQYFGPGTRLTVL.

A word on this clone: The junction departs from the called germline gene at one end, perhaps through a read error. V and J are TRBV9 and TRBJ2-3, with D perhaps matching TRBD1 (6 bases). The CDR3 runs 14 residues. The germline CDR1 and CDR2 sequences are SGDLS and YYNGEE. CDR3 loop: CASSRPGQLLKMVF. CDR3 DNA sequence: TGTGCCAGCAGTCGTCCCGGACAGTTACTAAAGATGGTTTTT.

The chain carries TRBV9 and TRBJ1-4, with no clear D. This CDR3 contains 15 residues. Germline CDR1 reads SGDLS; CDR2 reads YYNGEE. Trimming shortened V by 4 bases and J by 3 bases, and 13 bases separated the two germline ends. DNA for the CDR3: TGTGCCAGCAGCCCAGGAGTCCTATCTAATGAAAAACTGTTTTTT. Residues: CASSPGVLSNEKLFF.

The table lists this clone with a few counts. The rearrangement links TRBV7-2 to TRBJ1-1; 8 bases line up with TRBD1. Per germline, CDR1 SGHTA and CDR2 FQGNSA. The CDR3 is made up of 14 amino acids. The trim removed 3 bases at V and 1 base at J, leaving 1 base unmatched. CDR3 sequence: CASSFDRGNTEAFF. Here the CDR3 DNA reads TGTGCCAGCAGCTTCGACAGGGGGAACACTGAAGCTTTCTTT. Looking up the rest from reference TRBV7-2 and TRBJ1-1 gives the full variable domain: GAGVSQSPSNKVTEKGKDVELRCDPISGHTALYWYRQSLGQGLEFLIYFQGNSAPDKSGLPSDRFSAERTGGSVSTLTIQRTQQEDSAVYLCASSFDRGNTEAFFGQGTRLTVV.

V and J are TRBV7-2 and TRBJ2-5; 12 bases agree with TRBD2. CDR3 length: 14 amino acids. Per germline, CDR1 SGHTA and CDR2 FQGNSA. Germline trimming cut 5 bases from V and 5 bases from J; bases unmatched to any gene: 3. CDR3 loop: CASSLLAGGETQYF. The CDR3 bases are TGTGCCAGCAGCCTCCTAGCGGGAGGGGAGACCCAGTACTTC.

V gene TRBV9 combines with J gene TRBJ1-1; D is possibly TRBD1 (5 bases). The CDR3 length is 16 residues. The V gene lost 4 bases and the J gene lost 2 bases, with 18 bases spanning the gap. Germline V gene sequence: CDR1 SGDLS, CDR2 YYNGEE. CDR3 sequence: CASSYTPTVLNTEAFF. The CDR3 coding sequence is TGTGCCAGCAGCTACACGCCGACAGTACTCAACACTGAAGCTTTCTTT.

This chain connects TRBV7-9 to TRBJ2-1; no clear D gene. CDR3 size: 13 residues. Per germline, CDR1 SEHNR and CDR2 FQNEAQ (reference sequence). The V gene lost 1 base and the J gene lost 12 bases, with 13 bases spanning the gap. CDR3 region: CASSLDPNPGQFF. CDR3 nucleotides: TGTGCCAGCAGCTTAGACCCCAACCCAGGGCAGTTCTTC.

The chain carries TRBV28 and TRBJ1-1; a possible D gene is TRBD1 (5 bases). V was pared by 5 bases and J by 4 bases, with 11 bases between. CDR1 and CDR2 (germline): MDHEN, SYDVKM. The CDR3 spans 13 residues. CDR3 DNA: TGTGCCAGCAGTACCCCGGGACTCACTGAAGCTTTCTTT. Translating gives CASSTPGLTEAFF. The complete variable domain, with remaining parts taken from reference TRBV28 and TRBJ1-1, reads DVKVTQSSRYLVKRTGEKVFLECVQDMDHENMFWYRQDPGLGLRLIYFSYDVKMKEKGDIPEGYSVSREKKERFSLILESASTNQTSMYLCASSTPGLTEAFFGQGTRLTVV.